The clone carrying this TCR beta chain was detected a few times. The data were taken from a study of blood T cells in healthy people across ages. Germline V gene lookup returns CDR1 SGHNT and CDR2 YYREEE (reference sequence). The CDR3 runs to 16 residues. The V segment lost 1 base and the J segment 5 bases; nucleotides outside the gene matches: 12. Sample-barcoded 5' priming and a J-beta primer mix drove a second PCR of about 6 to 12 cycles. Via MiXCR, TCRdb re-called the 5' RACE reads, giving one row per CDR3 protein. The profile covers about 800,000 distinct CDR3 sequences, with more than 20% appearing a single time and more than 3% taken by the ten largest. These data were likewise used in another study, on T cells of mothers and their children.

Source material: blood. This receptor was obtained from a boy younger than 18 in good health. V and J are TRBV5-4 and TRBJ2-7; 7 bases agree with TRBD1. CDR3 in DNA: TGTGCCAGCAGCTTGTCCCCGGACAGGTATTTTGACGAGCAGTACTTC. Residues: CASSLSPDRYFDEQYF.